This T cell receptor beta chain was captured in a study of blood T cell dynamics during melanoma immunotherapy. A remark on this clone: As yet, its antigen is unknown.

The assay was immunoSEQ multiplex PCR, and TCRdb's table has in-frame clones only and misses some. Of around 16,000 clones in the sample, about nine tenths were seen once. The study's findings and limits: PBMC repertoires of eventual disease-control patients split at W3 into clonality or diversity gains.

The time point: pre-treatment baseline. Blood was drawn before treatment and at week 3 after checkpoint blockade. CDR3 length: 14 amino acids. Trimming took 1 base from V and 6 from J, leaving 12 bases between them. Germline V CDR1 and CDR2: KGHSH, LQKENI. Specimen: blood, collected from a patient treated with checkpoint blockade. V is TRBV18 and J is TRBJ1-2; D is unclear. This clonotype was obtained from a human donor with melanoma. CDR3 in DNA: TGTGCCAGCTCACCACAGGCTGGGAGGGATGGCTACACCTTC. Protein sequence: CASSPQAGRDGYTF.